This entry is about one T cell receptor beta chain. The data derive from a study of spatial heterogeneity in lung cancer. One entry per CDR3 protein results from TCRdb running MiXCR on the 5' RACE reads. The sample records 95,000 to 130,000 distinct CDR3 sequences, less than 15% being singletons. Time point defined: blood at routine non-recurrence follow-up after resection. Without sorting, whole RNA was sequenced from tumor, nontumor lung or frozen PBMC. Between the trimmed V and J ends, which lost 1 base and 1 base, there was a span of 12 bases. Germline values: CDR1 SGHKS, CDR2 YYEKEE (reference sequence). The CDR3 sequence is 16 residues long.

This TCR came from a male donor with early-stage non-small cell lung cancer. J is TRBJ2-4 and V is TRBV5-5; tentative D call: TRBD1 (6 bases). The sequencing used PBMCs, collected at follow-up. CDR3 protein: CASSLTPGQAKNIQYF. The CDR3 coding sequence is TGTGCCAGCAGCTTGACCCCCGGACAGGCCAAAAACATTCAGTACTTC. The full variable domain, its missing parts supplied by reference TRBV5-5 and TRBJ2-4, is DAGVTQSPTHLIKTRGQQVTLRCSPISGHKSVSWYQQVLGQGPQFIFQYYEKEERGRGNFPDRFSARQFPNYSSELNVNALLLGDSALYLCASSLTPGQAKNIQYFGAGTRLSVL.